Listed below are T cell receptor beta chains from one sample, sequenced in a study of T cell changes during pregnancy in multiple sclerosis. Sequenced by immunoSEQ multiplex PCR; TCRdb stores in-frame clones only, minus some. This sample carries around 50,000 clones, 80% to 95% of them seen once, and the ten largest clones take 0.5%. The sample consisted of CD4+ T cells from peripheral blood mononuclear cells, taken in the third trimester of pregnancy. Receptors originate from a female donor with multiple sclerosis, enrolled in a pregnancy study. Both conserved end residues are part of each CDR3. The D gene is left open where the match is weak. Some rows mark clone size as missing; the rest say once, few, many or name a class of expanded clone.

13 NA TRBJ2-2 TRBV11-3 NA TGTGCCAGCAGCTTACAGAACACCGGGGAGCTGTTTTTT CASSLQNTGELFF
14 NA TRBJ1-1 TRBV5-4 NA TGTGCCAGCAGCTTGGAACCAGGGAACACTGAAGCTTTCTTT CASSLEPGNTEAFF
13 NA TRBJ2-1 TRBV27 TRBD1 TGTGCCAGCAGTGCCCGGACAGGGAATGAGCAGTTCTTC CASSARTGNEQFF
15 NA TRBJ1-3 TRBV5-6 TRBD1 TGTGCCAGCAGCTTAGACAGGGCCTCTGGAAACACCATATATTTT CASSLDRASGNTIYF
14 once TRBJ2-3 TRBV15 NA TGTGCCACCAGCAGAGATCGAGTCACAGATACGCAGTATTTT CATSRDRVTDTQYF
13 NA TRBJ2-2 TRBV4-2 NA TGTGCCAGCAGCCTCCATACAACCGGGGAGCTGTTTTTT CASSLHTTGELFF
14 NA TRBJ2-1 TRBV11-1 TRBD1 TGTGCCAGCCTGCGGACAGGGGGTTTCAATGAGCAGTTCTTC CASLRTGGFNEQFF
15 NA TRBJ1-1 TRBV19 NA TGTGCCAGTAGTATACGCAGGGCGTTCCCCACTGAAGCTTTCTTT CASSIRRAFPTEAFF
15 NA TRBJ2-7 TRBV6-4 TRBD2 TGTGCCAGCAGAACCCTTAGCGGGGATTCCTACGAGCAGTACTTC CASRTLSGDSYEQYF
14 NA TRBJ2-3 TRBV6-6 TRBD1 TGTGCCAGCAGTGGGACAGGGTTAGTCCATACGCAGTATTTT CASSGTGLVHTQYF
17 NA TRBJ1-4 TRBV19 NA TGTGCCAGTAGAGGCGGGCCGGAGGTAGTAACTAATGAAAAACTGTTTTTT CASRGGPEVVTNEKLFF
14 NA TRBJ1-2 TRBV9 NA TGTGCCAGCAGCGTAGATGCGGGAGTCCGGGGCTACACCTTC CASSVDAGVRGYTF
15 NA TRBJ1-3 TRBV9 NA TGTGCCAGCAGCGTAGGACAGAACTCTGGAAACACCATATATTTT CASSVGQNSGNTIYF
13 NA TRBJ1-5 TRBV6-6 NA TGTGCCAGCAGGGGGCGTTCCAATCAGCCCCAGCATTTT CASRGRSNQPQHF
13 once TRBJ2-1 TRBV5-1 TRBD2 TGCGCCAGCAGTTTTAGCGGGCGGGATGAGCAGTTCTTC CASSFSGRDEQFF
14 few TRBJ1-5 TRBV5-5 NA TGTGCCAGCAGCTTGACAGGGTGGGGTCAGCCCCAGCATTTT CASSLTGWGQPQHF
14 NA TRBJ2-5 TRBV13 NA TGTGCCAGCGCCATTTTCGGGTCCCAAGAGACCCAGTACTTC CASAIFGSQETQYF
15 NA TRBJ2-3 TRBV30 NA TGTGCCTGGACCCTCTCCGGCCTCGGGGGAGATACGCAGTATTTT CAWTLSGLGGDTQYF
16 NA TRBJ1-1 TRBV5-5 NA TGTGCCAGCAGCACCAACCGTGGGCAGGGTAACACTGAAGCTTTCTTT CASSTNRGQGNTEAFF
14 NA TRBJ2-7 TRBV5-5 NA TGTGCCAGCAGCCTCCACAGGGACCCCTACGAGCAGTACTTC CASSLHRDPYEQYF
14 NA TRBJ1-4 TRBV18 NA TGTGCCAGCTCATTACAGGGTTGGAATGAAAAACTGTTTTTT CASSLQGWNEKLFF
14 NA TRBJ1-6 TRBV19 TRBD1 TGTGCCAGTAGTCGTTCAGGGGGTAGTTCACCCCTCCACTTT CASSRSGGSSPLHF
17 NA TRBJ2-3 TRBV4-2 TRBD1 TGTGCCAGCAGCCAAGGGTCCAGGACAGGGGCAGGAGATACGCAGTATTTT CASSQGSRTGAGDTQYF
17 NA TRBJ2-3 TRBV5-4 TRBD2 TGTGCCAGCAGTAAGGCGGGGGGTAGCGGGGCCAGCGATACGCAGTATTTT CASSKAGGSGASDTQYF
15 NA TRBJ1-3 TRBV6-6 NA TGTGCCAGCAGTTACGGGGAGGGGCTTGGAAACACCATATATTTT CASSYGEGLGNTIYF
16 NA TRBJ1-5 TRBV27 TRBD1 TGTGCCAGCAGCGAATTCCAGGGGGAGGAGGGACAGCCCCAGCATTTT CASSEFQGEEGQPQHF
15 NA TRBJ1-2 TRBV7-9 NA TGTGCCAGCACCCAAAGTGGACAGACGACATTTGGCTACACCTTC CASTQSGQTTFGYTF
15 NA TRBJ1-5 TRBV7-9 TRBD1 TGTGCCAGCAGCTTAGGGGACAGGGCCAATCAGCCCCAGCATTTT CASSLGDRANQPQHF
13 NA TRBJ1-1 TRBV29-1 NA TGCAGCGTTGTTCTACACAGGAACACTGAAGCTTTCTTT CSVVLHRNTEAFF
14 NA TRBJ1-5 TRBV19 TRBD1 TGTGCCAGTAGTTGGACAGGAGGGAATCAGCCCCAGCATTTT CASSWTGGNQPQHF
14 NA TRBJ2-2 TRBV6-5 NA TGTGCCAGCAGTGCACTAGCGAACACCGGGGAGCTGTTTTTT CASSALANTGELFF
12 NA TRBJ1-3 TRBV14 NA TGTGCCAGCAGCCTAGTGGGAAACACCATATATTTT CASSLVGNTIYF
14 NA TRBJ2-7 TRBV14 NA TGTGCCAGCAGCCCGCAGCAGGGGGGCTACGAGCAGTACTTC CASSPQQGGYEQYF
17 NA TRBJ2-2 TRBV13 TRBD2 TGTGCCAGCAGTATGCCGGGACTAGCGGGGGCCACCGGGGAGCTGTTTTTT CASSMPGLAGATGELFF
15 NA TRBJ1-1 TRBV19 NA TGTGCCAGTAGTATCACCCGGACACCGAACACTGAAGCTTTCTTT CASSITRTPNTEAFF
14 NA TRBJ1-2 TRBV5-1 TRBD1 TGCGCCAGCAGCAGGACAGGGGATAACTATGGCTACACCTTC CASSRTGDNYGYTF
13 once TRBJ2-1 TRBV2 TRBD2 TGTGCCAGCAGACTAGCGGGGGGGAATGAGCAGTTCTTC CASRLAGGNEQFF
13 NA TRBJ2-7 TRBV29-1 TRBD1 TGCAGCGTTGAACGGGACAGGGGAAATAAGCAGTACTTC CSVERDRGNKQYF
13 NA TRBJ1-2 TRBV7-9 NA TGTGCCAGCAGCTTAGCGAGCGAGGCCGGCTACACCTTC CASSLASEAGYTF
14 NA TRBJ1-1 TRBV5-1 NA TGCGCCAGCAGCACCAGGCGACAGCGCTCCCATTCTTTCTTT CASSTRRQRSHSFF
14 once TRBJ1-1 TRBV25-1 NA TGTGCCAGCAGTGACCCCCTCGGAGGGGTTCTAGCTTTCTTT CASSDPLGGVLAFF
14 NA TRBJ1-1 TRBV7-8 NA TGTGCCAGCAGCCCGTCGGGGGGGGTCACTGAAGCTTTCTTT CASSPSGGVTEAFF